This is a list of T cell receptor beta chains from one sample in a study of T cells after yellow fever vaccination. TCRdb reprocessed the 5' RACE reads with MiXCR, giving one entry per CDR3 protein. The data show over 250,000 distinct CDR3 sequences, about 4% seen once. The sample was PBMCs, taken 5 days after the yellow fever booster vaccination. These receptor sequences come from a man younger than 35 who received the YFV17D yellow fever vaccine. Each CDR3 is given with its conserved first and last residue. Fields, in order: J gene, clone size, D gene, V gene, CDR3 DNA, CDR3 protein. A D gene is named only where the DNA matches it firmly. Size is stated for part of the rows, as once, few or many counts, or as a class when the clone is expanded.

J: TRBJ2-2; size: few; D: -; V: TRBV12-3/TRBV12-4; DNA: TGTGCCAGCTGGGGGTCCGGGGAGCTGTTTTTT; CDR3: CASWGSGELFF
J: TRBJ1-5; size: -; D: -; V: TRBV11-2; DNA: TGTGCCAGCAGCCTAAACAGGGCGAATCAGCCCCAGCATTTT; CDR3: CASSLNRANQPQHF
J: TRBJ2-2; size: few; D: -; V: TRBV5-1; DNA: TGCGCCAGCAGCTTTCGACAGGTCGGATCCGGGGAGCTGTTTTTT; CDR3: CASSFRQVGSGELFF
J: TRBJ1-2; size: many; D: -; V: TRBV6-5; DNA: TGTGCCAGCAGCCGGGGGTCGGACTATGGCTACACCTTC; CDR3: CASSRGSDYGYTF
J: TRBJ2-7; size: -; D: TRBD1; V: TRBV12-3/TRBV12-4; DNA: TGTGCCAGCAGCGCCTCGACAGGGGAATCCGAGCAGTACTTC; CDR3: CASSASTGESEQYF
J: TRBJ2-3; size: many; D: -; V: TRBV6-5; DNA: TGTGCCAGCAGTTTTACTCAGGGGTTCTCCACAGATACGCAGTATTTT; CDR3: CASSFTQGFSTDTQYF
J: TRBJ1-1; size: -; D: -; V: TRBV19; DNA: TGTGCCAGTAGAAGGGACCGAGACACTGAAGCTTTCTTT; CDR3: CASRRDRDTEAFF
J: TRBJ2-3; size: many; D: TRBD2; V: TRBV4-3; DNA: TGCGCCAGCAGCCGCCGAGCGGGGCCTAGCACAGATACGCAGTATTTT; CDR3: CASSRRAGPSTDTQYF
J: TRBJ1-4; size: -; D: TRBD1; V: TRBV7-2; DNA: TGTGCCAGCAGCTCAACAGGGGGTGAAAAACTGTTTTTT; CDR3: CASSSTGGEKLFF
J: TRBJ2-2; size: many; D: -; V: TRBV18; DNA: TGTGCCAGCTCAGGGGCTCAGAACACCGGGGAGCTGTTTTTT; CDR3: CASSGAQNTGELFF
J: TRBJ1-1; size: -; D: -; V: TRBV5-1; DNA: TGCGCCAGCAGCTTGACTCCGGGACCACTAAGCACTGAAGCTTTCTTT; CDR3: CASSLTPGPLSTEAFF